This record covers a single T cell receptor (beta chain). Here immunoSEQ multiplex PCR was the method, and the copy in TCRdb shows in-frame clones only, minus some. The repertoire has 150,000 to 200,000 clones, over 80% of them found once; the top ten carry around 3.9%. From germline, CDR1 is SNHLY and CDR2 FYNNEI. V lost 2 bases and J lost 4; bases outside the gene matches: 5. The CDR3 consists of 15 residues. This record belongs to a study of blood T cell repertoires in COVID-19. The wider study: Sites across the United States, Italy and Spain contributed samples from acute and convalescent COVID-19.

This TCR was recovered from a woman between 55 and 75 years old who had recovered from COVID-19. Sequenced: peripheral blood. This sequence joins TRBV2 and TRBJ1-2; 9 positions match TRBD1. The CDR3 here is CASSETGGVLYGYTF. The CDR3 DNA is TGTGCCAGCAGTGAAACAGGGGGCGTTCTCTATGGCTACACCTTC.